Below, 19 T cell receptor beta chains from the same sample are listed, as sequenced in a study of cytomegalovirus exposure and HLA in healthy donors. Researchers ran the PCR with 60 Vbeta and 13 Jbeta primers. Measured with immunoSEQ multiplex PCR; TCRdb has only the in-frame clones, and not every one. The sample contains about 280,000 clones, around 90% of which appear only once. The sample consisted of PBMCs. The receptors originated from a woman aged 18 to 35 in good health and CMV-seronegative.

This clone was observed a single time. The chain has TRBV5-1 and TRBJ2-2; TRBD2 might be the D (6 bases). The CDR3 is 16 residues long. Trimming took 0 bases from V and 0 from J, leaving 9 bases between them. The germline V gene has CDR1 SGHRS and CDR2 YFSETQ. CDR3: CASSLAGETNTGELFF. The DNA of the CDR3 is TGCGCCAGCAGCTTGGCGGGGGAAACGAACACCGGGGAGCTGTTTTTT.

The chain has TRBV7-3 and TRBJ2-3, with a weak D call TRBD2 (5 bases). The germline gives CDR1 SGHTA, CDR2 FQGTGA. The CDR3 totals 21 residues. Trimming removed 1 base from V and 2 bases from J, with 28 bases in between. The CDR3, as DNA: TGTGCCAGCAGCTTAATTGTATTGGGTACCTGGGCGCCTAGCCACACAGATACGCAGTATTTT. Its protein is CASSLIVLGTWAPSHTDTQYF.

The rearrangement joins TRBV4-1 to TRBJ1-2; no reliable D call. The germline V gene encodes CDR1 MGHRA and CDR2 YSYEKL. CDR3 length: 14 residues. V dropped 0 bases and J dropped 1 base, with 6 bases sitting between them. The CDR3 DNA sequence: TGCGCCAGCAGCCAAGATCTCAGTAACTATGGCTACACCTTC. It translates to CASSQDLSNYGYTF.

CDR3: CASSSKTGQGYSPLHF. Here the CDR3 DNA reads TGTGCCAGCAGCTCCAAAACGGGACAGGGGTATTCACCCCTCCACTTT. The chain carries TRBV7-8 and TRBJ1-6; TRBD1 matches 10 bases. The CDR3 is 16 residues long. Losses at the gene ends were 4 bases for V and 8 bases for J; bases not matched to a gene: 8. CDR1 SGHVS and CDR2 FQNEAQ come from the germline V gene.

The chain links TRBV27 to TRBJ1-5; no clear D gene. From germline, CDR1 is MNHEY and CDR2 SMNVEV (reference sequence). The CDR3 is 15 amino acids. Between the trimmed V and J ends, which lost 5 bases and 0 bases, there was a span of 11 bases. CDR3 residues: CASSDTKLSNQPQHF. The CDR3, as DNA: TGTGCCAGCAGTGACACGAAACTTAGCAATCAGCCCCAGCATTTT.

The chain joins TRBV5-4 to TRBJ1-2, with D perhaps matching TRBD1 (5 bases). Germline V CDR1 and CDR2: SGHNT, YYREEE (reference sequence). The CDR3 runs to 13 residues. The germline V and J ends were trimmed by 3 bases and 8 bases, with 14 bases remaining between them. CDR3 in amino acids: CASSSLQGGGYTF. The CDR3, as DNA: TGTGCCAGCAGCTCCCTCCAGGGTGGAGGCTACACCTTC.

This clone was seen more than once but under ten times. This chain joins TRBV30 and TRBJ2-5; D may be TRBD2 (6 bases). Trimming removed 4 bases from V and 4 bases from J, with 16 bases in between. CDR3 length: 14 amino acids. Germline lookup yields CDR1 GTSNPN and CDR2 SVGIG (reference sequence). Written as DNA, the CDR3 is TGTGCCTGGATTGGGCAGGCAGCGGGAGAGACCCAGTACTTC. Its translation: CAWIGQAAGETQYF.

The rearrangement links TRBV11-2 to TRBJ1-6; 9 nucleotides match TRBD1. Germline V gene lookup returns CDR1 SGHAT and CDR2 FQNNGV. Losses at the gene ends were 5 bases for V and 6 bases for J; bases not matched to a gene: 14. This CDR3 spans 18 amino acids. In DNA form, the CDR3 reads TGTGCCAGCAGCCCTGAATGGGGTGGGGACAGGGCTAATTCACCCCTCCACTTT. Its translation is CASSPEWGGDRANSPLHF. The full variable domain, its missing parts supplied by reference TRBV11-2 and TRBJ1-6, is EAGVAQSPRYKIIEKRQSVAFWCNPISGHATLYWYQQILGQGPKLLIQFQNNGVVDDSQLPKDRFSAERLKGVDSTLKIQPAKLEDSAVYLCASSPEWGGDRANSPLHFGNGTRLTVT.

This chain joins TRBV7-3 and TRBJ2-5, with TRBD1 as a possible D gene (6 bases). CDR3 size: 14 residues. V gave up 1 base and J gave up 2 bases, with 8 bases separating them. Per germline, CDR1 SGHTA and CDR2 FQGTGA. The CDR3 DNA reads as TGTGCCAGCAGCTTAAGTGGACAGCAAGAGACCCAGTACTTC. Protein: CASSLSGQQETQYF.

This chain joins TRBV11-3 and TRBJ2-7; 10 bases agree with TRBD2. CDR1 and CDR2 (germline): SGHNT, YENEEA. The CDR3 extends over 15 amino acids. V shed 3 bases, J shed 2 bases, and the junction held 4 bases outside the gene matches. Written as DNA, the CDR3 is TGTGCCAGCAGCTTGTCCAGCGGGGGGGCCTACGAGCAGTACTTC. Protein sequence: CASSLSSGGAYEQYF.

The V and J genes are TRBV5-1 and TRBJ1-1, with TRBD1 matching over 7 bases. Germline CDR1 reads SGHRS; CDR2 reads YFSETQ. J lost 3 bases, V lost 4 bases, and 9 bases had no gene match. CDR3 length: 15 residues. CDR3 in amino acids: CASSPEIRGDTEAFF. In DNA, the CDR3 is TGCGCCAGCAGCCCTGAGATCAGGGGGGACACTGAAGCTTTCTTT. The entire variable domain, with the rest obtained from reference TRBV5-1 and TRBJ1-1, is as follows: KAGVTQTPRYLIKTRGQQVTLSCSPISGHRSVSWYQQTPGQGLQFLFEYFSETQRNKGNFPGRFSGRQFSNSRSEMNVSTLELGDSALYLCASSPEIRGDTEAFFGQGTRLTVV.

The chain employs TRBV4-1 and TRBJ1-2, with D hard to call. The V end was cut by 0 bases, the J end by 8 bases, with 10 bases between. Germline loops: CDR1 MGHRA, CDR2 YSYEKL. The CDR3 has 13 amino acids. The CDR3: CASSQDPGRGYTF. As DNA, the CDR3 is TGCGCCAGCAGCCAAGATCCGGGGAGAGGCTACACCTTC.

This clone was detected only once. The chain has TRBV10-3 and TRBJ1-2; possible D gene TRBD1, 5 bases. From germline, CDR1 is ENHRY and CDR2 SYGVKD. Trimming pared 3 bases from V and 1 base from J, leaving 12 bases between. The CDR3 sequence is 15 residues long. CDR3 in DNA: TGTGCCATCAGTGATGAGTGGGGCGTTAACTATGGCTACACCTTC. It encodes CAISDEWGVNYGYTF.

This chain uses TRBV27 with TRBJ1-3; 8 bases map to TRBD1. J gave up 0 bases and V 5 bases, and 3 bases lay outside the gene matches. The V gene's germline CDR1 is MNHEY and CDR2 SMNVEV (reference sequence). The CDR3 is 15 amino acids. CDR3 sequence reads: CASSLDRGSGNTIYF. Written as DNA, the CDR3 is TGTGCCAGCAGTCTAGACAGGGGCTCTGGAAACACCATATATTTT.

The chain links TRBV7-6 to TRBJ1-1, with 7 nucleotides matching TRBD1. The CDR3 length is 17 residues. J gave up 1 base and V 3 bases, and 11 bases lay outside the gene matches. Germline V CDR1 and CDR2: SGHVS, FNYEAQ. The CDR3 region is CASSLGPGGKENTEAFF. The CDR3 coding sequence is TGTGCCAGCAGCTTGGGTCCAGGGGGTAAGGAGAACACTGAAGCTTTCTTT.

This chain connects TRBV11-1 to TRBJ2-1; the match to TRBD1 covers 8 bases. CDR1 is SGHAT and CDR2 is FQDESV in the germline V gene (reference sequence). V gave up 1 base and J gave up 6 bases; unmatched junction bases: 14. The length of the CDR3 is 18 residues. CDR3 loop: CASSLEGGRGLGFNEQFF. In nucleotides, the CDR3 is TGTGCCAGCAGCTTAGAGGGGGGCAGGGGGCTGGGTTTCAATGAGCAGTTCTTC.

This clone was seen once. The V gene is TRBV9, the J gene TRBJ1-6; TRBD1 aligns across 7 bases. CDR3 length: 15 amino acids. Per the germline V gene, CDR1 is SGDLS and CDR2 is YYNGEE. The V and J ends lost 3 bases and 8 bases, in that order; junction bases with no gene match: 8. The CDR3 loop reads CASSGSGTEYSPLHF. In DNA form, the CDR3 reads TGTGCCAGCAGCGGTTCCGGGACAGAATATTCACCCCTCCACTTT.

The CDR3 here is CAWRGPTALARGGDTQYF. CDR3 DNA: TGTGCCTGGAGGGGCCCCACCGCTCTAGCGCGGGGGGGAGATACGCAGTATTTT. The chain has TRBV30 and TRBJ2-3; 9 bases map to TRBD2. The trim removed 3 bases at V and 5 bases at J, leaving 18 bases unmatched. Germline V gives CDR1 GTSNPN, CDR2 SVGIG (reference sequence). CDR3 size: 18 residues.

The rearrangement joins TRBV7-9 to TRBJ1-1, with TRBD1 as a possible D gene (5 bases). CDR3 length: 17 residues. Germline assignment: CDR1 SEHNR and CDR2 FQNEAQ (reference sequence). V was cut by 5 bases and J by 0 bases, with 19 bases left in between. CDR3 DNA sequence: TGTGCCAGCAGCCCGAAATCAGGGCAGCGAATGAACACTGAAGCTTTCTTT. Encoded protein: CASSPKSGQRMNTEAFF.